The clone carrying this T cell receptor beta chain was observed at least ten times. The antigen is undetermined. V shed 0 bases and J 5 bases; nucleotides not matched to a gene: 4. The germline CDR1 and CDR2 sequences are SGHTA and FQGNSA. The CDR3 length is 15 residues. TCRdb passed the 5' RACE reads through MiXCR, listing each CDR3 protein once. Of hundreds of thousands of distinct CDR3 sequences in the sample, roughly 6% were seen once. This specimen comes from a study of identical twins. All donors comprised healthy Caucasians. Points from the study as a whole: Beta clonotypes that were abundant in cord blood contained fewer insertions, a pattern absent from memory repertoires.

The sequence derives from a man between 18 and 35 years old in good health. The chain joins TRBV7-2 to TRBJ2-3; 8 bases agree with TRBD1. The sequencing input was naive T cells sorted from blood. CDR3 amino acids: CASSLALRGQDTQYF. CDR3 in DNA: TGTGCCAGCAGCTTAGCGCTCAGGGGGCAAGATACGCAGTATTTT.